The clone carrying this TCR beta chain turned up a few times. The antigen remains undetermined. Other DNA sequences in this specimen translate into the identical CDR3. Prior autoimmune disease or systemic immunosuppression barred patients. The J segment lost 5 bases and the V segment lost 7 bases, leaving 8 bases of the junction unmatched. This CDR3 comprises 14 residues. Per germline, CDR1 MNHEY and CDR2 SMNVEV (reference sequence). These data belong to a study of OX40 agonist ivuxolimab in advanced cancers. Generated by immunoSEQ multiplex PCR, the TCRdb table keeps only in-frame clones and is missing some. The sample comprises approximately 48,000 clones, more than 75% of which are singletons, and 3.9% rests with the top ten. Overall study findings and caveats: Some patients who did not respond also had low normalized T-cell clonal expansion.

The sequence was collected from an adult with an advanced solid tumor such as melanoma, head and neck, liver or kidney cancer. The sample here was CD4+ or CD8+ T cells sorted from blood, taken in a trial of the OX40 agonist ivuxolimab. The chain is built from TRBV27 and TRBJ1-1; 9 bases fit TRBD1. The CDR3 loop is CASNLQGAVTEAFF. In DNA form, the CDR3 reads TGTGCCAGCAACCTACAGGGGGCTGTGACTGAAGCTTTCTTT.